This record concerns one T cell receptor (beta chain) sequence. With random hexamers, 0.5 to 1 ug RNA was reverse transcribed. TCRdb re-called the immunoSEQ multiplex PCR reads with MiXCR, one entry per CDR3 protein. The data show 150,000 to 200,000 distinct CDR3 sequences, roughly 94% seen once. V was trimmed by 4 bases and J by 4 bases, leaving 10 bases between them. CDR1 is SQVTM, CDR2 ANQGSEA, per germline. This CDR3 region has 12 residues. The data belong to a study of CD8 T cells in Susac syndrome. TEMRA cells underwent FACS enrichment and CD8+ and CD4+ T cells underwent negative isolation. The chain couples TRBV29-1 to TRBJ1-2; no definite D call. The sample taken for sequencing was CD4+ T cells from PBMCs. The sequence was obtained from a human donor with multiple sclerosis. CDR3 residues: CSVAISIYGYTF. The CDR3 nucleotides read TGCAGCGTTGCAATCTCTATCTATGGCTACACCTTC.